The 2 T cell receptor beta chains below all came from one sample that was sequenced in a study of shared clonotypes between healthy human individuals. Clones were read by immunoSEQ multiplex PCR, and TCRdb kept only the in-frame ones, dropping some. The data show some 2,000,000 clones, around 96% seen once. The naive CD8 subset, CD45RO-negative cells positively selected for CCR7, excluded terminally differentiated effector memory CD45RA+ cells. Material: naive CD8+ T cells sorted from blood. All receptors come from a man aged 18-30 years in good health.

This rearrangement joins TRBV5-1 to TRBJ2-7, with D perhaps assigned TRBD1 or TRBD2 (5 bases each). The V end was cut by 2 bases, the J end by 6 bases, with 9 bases between. Germline lookup yields CDR1 SGHRS and CDR2 YFSETQ. This CDR3 has 12 residues. CDR3 residues: CASSFPGSEQYF. CDR3 nucleotide sequence: TGCGCCAGCAGCTTCCCAGGGAGCGAGCAGTACTTC.

The CDR3 spells CASSVARAKGGNTIYF. The CDR3 region has the DNA TGTGCCAGCAGTGTGGCCAGGGCAAAAGGAGGAAACACCATATATTTT. The rearrangement uses TRBV6-1 and TRBJ1-3; D may be TRBD1 (5 bases). The CDR3 runs to 16 residues. Trimming removed 4 bases at V and 4 bases at J, with 17 bases between. CDR1 is MNHNS and CDR2 is SASEGT in the germline V gene.